Listed here are 2 T cell receptor beta chains from one sample, sequenced in a study of blood T cell repertoires in COVID-19. TCRdb's table, derived via immunoSEQ multiplex PCR, lists solely in-frame clones and lacks some. The sample includes around 260,000 clones, about 90% of them seen just once. Sequenced input: peripheral blood. These receptors all come from an older woman with COVID-19, enrolled during active disease.

The J gene is TRBJ1-1, the V gene TRBV7-6; D is ambiguous. V gave up 1 base and J gave up 6 bases, with 12 bases separating them. Per germline, CDR1 SGHVS and CDR2 FNYEAQ. The CDR3 sequence is 14 residues long. CDR3 sequence (DNA): TGTGCCAGCAGCTTAGAAAATCGGCTAGCTGAAGCTTTCTTT. It yields the protein CASSLENRLAEAFF.

This chain connects TRBV24-1 to TRBJ2-7, with D tentatively TRBD2 (5 bases). In germline, CDR1 is KGHDR, CDR2 SFDVKD. The CDR3 loop spans 14 amino acids. Between the trimmed V and J ends, which lost 6 bases and 4 bases, there was a span of 15 bases. CDR3 DNA sequence: TGTGCCACCAGTTGGAGGATCCACAATTACGAGCAGTACTTC. Protein sequence: CATSWRIHNYEQYF.